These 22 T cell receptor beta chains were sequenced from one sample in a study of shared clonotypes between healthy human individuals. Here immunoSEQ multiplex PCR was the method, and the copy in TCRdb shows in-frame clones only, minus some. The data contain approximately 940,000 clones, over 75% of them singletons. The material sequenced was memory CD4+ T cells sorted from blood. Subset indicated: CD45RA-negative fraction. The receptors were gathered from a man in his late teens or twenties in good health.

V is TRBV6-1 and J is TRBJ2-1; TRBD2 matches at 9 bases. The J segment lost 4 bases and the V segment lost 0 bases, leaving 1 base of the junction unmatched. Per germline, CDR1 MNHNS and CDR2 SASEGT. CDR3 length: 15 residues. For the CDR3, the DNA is TGTGCCAGCAGTGAAGCAGCGGGGGGATACAATGAGCAGTTCTTC. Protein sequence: CASSEAAGGYNEQFF.

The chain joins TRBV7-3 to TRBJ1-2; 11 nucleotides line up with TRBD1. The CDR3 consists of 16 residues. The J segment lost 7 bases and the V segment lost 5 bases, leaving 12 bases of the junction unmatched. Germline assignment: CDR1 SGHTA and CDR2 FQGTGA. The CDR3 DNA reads TGTGCCAGCAGCCCTACCCGGACAGGGGGCGCGGGTGGCTACACCTTC. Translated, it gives CASSPTRTGGAGGYTF.

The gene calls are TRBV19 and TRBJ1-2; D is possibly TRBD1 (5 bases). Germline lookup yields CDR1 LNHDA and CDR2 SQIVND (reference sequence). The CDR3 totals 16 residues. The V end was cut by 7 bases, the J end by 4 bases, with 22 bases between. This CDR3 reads CASKPYTREFSYGYTF. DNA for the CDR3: TGTGCCAGTAAGCCCTATACCAGGGAATTCTCCTATGGCTACACCTTC.

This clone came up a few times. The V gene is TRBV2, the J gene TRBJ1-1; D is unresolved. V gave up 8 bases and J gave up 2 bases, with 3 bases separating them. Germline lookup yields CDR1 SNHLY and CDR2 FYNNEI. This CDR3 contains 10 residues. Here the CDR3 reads CASLNTEAFF. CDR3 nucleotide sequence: TGTGCCAGCCTCAACACTGAAGCTTTCTTT.

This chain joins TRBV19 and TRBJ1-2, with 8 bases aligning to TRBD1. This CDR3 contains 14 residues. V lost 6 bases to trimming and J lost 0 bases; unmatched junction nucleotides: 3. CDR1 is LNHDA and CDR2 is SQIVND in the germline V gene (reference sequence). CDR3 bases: TGTGCCAGTAGCGGACAGGGACCTAACTATGGCTACACCTTC. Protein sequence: CASSGQGPNYGYTF.

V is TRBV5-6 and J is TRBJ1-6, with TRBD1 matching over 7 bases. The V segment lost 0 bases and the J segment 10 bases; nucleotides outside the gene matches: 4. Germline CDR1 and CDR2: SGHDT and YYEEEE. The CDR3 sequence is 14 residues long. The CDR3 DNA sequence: TGTGCCAGCAGCTTGGGACAGGGTAAATCACCCCTCCACTTT. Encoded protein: CASSLGQGKSPLHF.

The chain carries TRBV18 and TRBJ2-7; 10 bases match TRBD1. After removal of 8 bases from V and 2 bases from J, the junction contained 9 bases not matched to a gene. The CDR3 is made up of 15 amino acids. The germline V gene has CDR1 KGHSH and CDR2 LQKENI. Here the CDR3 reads CASPPAGTGAYEQYF. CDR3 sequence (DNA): TGTGCCAGCCCCCCCGCCGGGACAGGGGCCTACGAGCAGTACTTC.

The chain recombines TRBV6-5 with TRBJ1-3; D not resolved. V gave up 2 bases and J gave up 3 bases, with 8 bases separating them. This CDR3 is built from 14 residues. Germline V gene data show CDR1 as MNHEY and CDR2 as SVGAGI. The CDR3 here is CASSYSQNGNTIYF. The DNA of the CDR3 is TGTGCCAGCAGTTACAGTCAGAATGGAAACACCATATATTTT.

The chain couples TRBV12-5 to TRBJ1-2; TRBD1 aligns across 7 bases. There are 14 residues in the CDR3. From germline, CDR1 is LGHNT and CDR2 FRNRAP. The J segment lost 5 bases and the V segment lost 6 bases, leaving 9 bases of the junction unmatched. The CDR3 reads CASGPSGGGYGYTF. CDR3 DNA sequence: TGTGCTAGTGGCCCCTCAGGGGGTGGATATGGCTACACCTTC. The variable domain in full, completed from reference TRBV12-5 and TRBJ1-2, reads DARVTQTPRHKVTEMGQEVTMRCQPILGHNTVFWYRQTMMQGLELLAYFRNRAPLDDSGMPKDRFSAEMPDATLATLKIQPSEPRDSAVYFCASGPSGGGYGYTFGSGTRLTVV.

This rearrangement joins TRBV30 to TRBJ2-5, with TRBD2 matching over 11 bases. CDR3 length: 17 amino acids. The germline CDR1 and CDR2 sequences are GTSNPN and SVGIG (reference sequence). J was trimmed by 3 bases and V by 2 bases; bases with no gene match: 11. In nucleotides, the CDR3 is TGTGCCTGGAGTAGGGGCCTAGCGGGAGGCGGGAAAGAGACCCAGTACTTC. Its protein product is CAWSRGLAGGGKETQYF.

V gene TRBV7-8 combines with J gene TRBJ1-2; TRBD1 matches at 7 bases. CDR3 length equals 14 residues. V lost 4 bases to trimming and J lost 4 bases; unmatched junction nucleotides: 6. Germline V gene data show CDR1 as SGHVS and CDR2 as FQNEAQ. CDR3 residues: CASSSEQGTYGYTF. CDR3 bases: TGTGCCAGCAGCTCCGAACAGGGGACCTATGGCTACACCTTC.

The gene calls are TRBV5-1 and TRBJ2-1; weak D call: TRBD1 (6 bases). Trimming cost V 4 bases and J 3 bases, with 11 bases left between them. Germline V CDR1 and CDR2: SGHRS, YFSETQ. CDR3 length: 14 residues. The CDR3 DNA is TGCGCCAGCAGCCAAGGGACAATCTACAATGAGCAGTTCTTC. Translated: CASSQGTIYNEQFF. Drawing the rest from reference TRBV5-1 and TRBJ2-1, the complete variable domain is KAGVTQTPRYLIKTRGQQVTLSCSPISGHRSVSWYQQTPGQGLQFLFEYFSETQRNKGNFPGRFSGRQFSNSRSEMNVSTLELGDSALYLCASSQGTIYNEQFFGPGTRLTVL.

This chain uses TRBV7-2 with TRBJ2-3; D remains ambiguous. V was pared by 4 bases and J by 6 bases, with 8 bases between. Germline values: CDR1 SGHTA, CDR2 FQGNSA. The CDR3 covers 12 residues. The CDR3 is CASSYHSDTQYF. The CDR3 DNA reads TGTGCCAGCAGCTACCATTCGGATACGCAGTATTTT.

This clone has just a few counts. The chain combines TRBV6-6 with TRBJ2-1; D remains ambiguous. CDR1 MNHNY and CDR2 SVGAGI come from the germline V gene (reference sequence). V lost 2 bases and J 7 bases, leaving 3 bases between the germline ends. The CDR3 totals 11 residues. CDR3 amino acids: CASSYLNEQFF. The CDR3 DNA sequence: TGTGCCAGCAGTTACCTTAATGAGCAGTTCTTC.

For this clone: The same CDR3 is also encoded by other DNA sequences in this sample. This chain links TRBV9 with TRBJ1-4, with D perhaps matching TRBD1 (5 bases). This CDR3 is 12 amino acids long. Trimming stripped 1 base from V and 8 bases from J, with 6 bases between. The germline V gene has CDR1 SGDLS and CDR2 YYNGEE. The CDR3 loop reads CASSVTGEKLFF. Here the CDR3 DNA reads TGTGCCAGCAGCGTAACAGGCGAAAAACTGTTTTTT.

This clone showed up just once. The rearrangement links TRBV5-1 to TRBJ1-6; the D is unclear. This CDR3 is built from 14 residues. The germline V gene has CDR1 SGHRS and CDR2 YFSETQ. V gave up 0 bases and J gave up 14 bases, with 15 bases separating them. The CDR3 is CASSLEQPPGSLHF. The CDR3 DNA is TGCGCCAGCAGCTTGGAGCAGCCTCCCGGATCCCTCCACTTT. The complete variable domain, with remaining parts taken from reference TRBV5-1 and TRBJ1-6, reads KAGVTQTPRYLIKTRGQQVTLSCSPISGHRSVSWYQQTPGQGLQFLFEYFSETQRNKGNFPGRFSGRQFSNSRSEMNVSTLELGDSALYLCASSLEQPPGSLHFGNGTRLTVT.

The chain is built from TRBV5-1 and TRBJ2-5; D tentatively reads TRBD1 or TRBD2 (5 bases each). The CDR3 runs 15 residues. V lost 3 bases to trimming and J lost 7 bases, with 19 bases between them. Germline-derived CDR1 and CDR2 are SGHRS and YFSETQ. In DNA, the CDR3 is TGCGCCAGCAGCTCCGAGCTGGTCCTTGGGGGGACCCAGTACTTC. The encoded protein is CASSSELVLGGTQYF.

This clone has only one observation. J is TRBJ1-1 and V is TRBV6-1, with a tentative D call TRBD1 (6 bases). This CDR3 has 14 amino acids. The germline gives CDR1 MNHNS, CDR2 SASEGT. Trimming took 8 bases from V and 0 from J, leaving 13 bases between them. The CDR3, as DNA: TGTGCCAGCGAGAAAGGGGGGGTGAACACTGAAGCTTTCTTT. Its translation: CASEKGGVNTEAFF.

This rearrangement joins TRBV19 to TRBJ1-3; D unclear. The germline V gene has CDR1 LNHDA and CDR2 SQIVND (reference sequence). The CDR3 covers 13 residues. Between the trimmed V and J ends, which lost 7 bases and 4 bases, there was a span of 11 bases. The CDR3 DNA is TGTGCCAGTATTCCCGGTGGCGGAAACACCATATATTTT. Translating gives CASIPGGGNTIYF. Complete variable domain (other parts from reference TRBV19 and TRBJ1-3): DGGITQSPKYLFRKEGQNVTLSCEQNLNHDAMYWYRQDPGQGLRLIYYSQIVNDFQKGDIAEGYSVSREKKESFPLTVTSAQKNPTAFYLCASIPGGGNTIYFGEGSWLTVV.

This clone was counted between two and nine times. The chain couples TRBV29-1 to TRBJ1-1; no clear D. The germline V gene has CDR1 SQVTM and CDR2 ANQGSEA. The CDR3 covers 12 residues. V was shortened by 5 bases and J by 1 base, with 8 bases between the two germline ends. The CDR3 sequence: CSVSDGNTEAFF. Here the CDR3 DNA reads TGCAGCGTTTCGGACGGGAACACTGAAGCTTTCTTT.

Written as DNA, the CDR3 is TGCGCCAGCAGTGAGGAACAGGGTTTCGGGGAGCTGTTTTTT. It translates to CASSEEQGFGELFF. This rearrangement joins TRBV10-1 to TRBJ2-2, with D perhaps matching TRBD1 (6 bases). CDR1 and CDR2 from the germline V gene are WNHNN and SYGVQD (reference sequence). Trimming removed 2 bases at V and 7 bases at J, with 11 bases between. CDR3 length: 14 amino acids.

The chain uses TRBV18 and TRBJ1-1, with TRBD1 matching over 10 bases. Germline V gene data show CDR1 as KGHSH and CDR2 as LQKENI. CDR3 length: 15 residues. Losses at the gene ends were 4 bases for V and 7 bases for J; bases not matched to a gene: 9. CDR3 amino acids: CASSLRQGASREAFF. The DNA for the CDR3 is TGTGCCAGCTCACTCAGACAGGGGGCAAGCCGTGAAGCTTTCTTT.